The 19 T cell receptor beta chains given below trace back to one sample, sequenced in a study of vaccination and CD4 T cells after COVID-19. These receptors have no identified antigens. At the Johns Hopkins FTIC core, DNA taken from cultured CD4+ T cells was sequenced by way of the Oncomine TCR Beta short-read assay. Via MiXCR, TCRdb re-called the PCR reads, giving one row per CDR3 protein. The table includes about 7,100 distinct CDR3 sequences, 35% to 55% detected once. The treatment: approximately 10-day PBMC culture with coronavirus spike peptide pools or control peptides (ViraFEST assay). An unexposed donor provided the CD4+ T cells, which were collected before the COVID-19 pandemic (2011-2018). The sequenced sample was CD4+ T cells from blood, cultured in vitro. All receptors come from a human donor in good health.

V is TRBV11-2 and J is TRBJ2-7; 11 bases are a match to TRBD2. This CDR3 spans 13 amino acids. Germline CDR1 and CDR2: SGHAT and FQNNGV. Losses at the gene ends were 6 bases for V and 12 bases for J; bases not matched to a gene: 10. The CDR3 protein is CASRGGLAATGYF. Written as DNA, the CDR3 is TGTGCCAGCAGGGGGGGACTAGCGGCAACGGGGTACTTC.

This clonotype is a singleton in its sample. The V and J genes are TRBV5-1 and TRBJ1-1; unclear D gene. Germline V gene data show CDR1 as SGHRS and CDR2 as YFSETQ. CDR3 size: 14 residues. V lost 4 bases, J lost 1 base, and 11 bases lay in between. CDR3 DNA sequence: TGCGCCAGCAGCCCCATTGGACGGAACACTGAAGCTTTCTTT. This translates into CASSPIGRNTEAFF.

The rearrangement joins TRBV10-3 to TRBJ1-5; no firm D call. The V and J ends lost 0 bases and 2 bases respectively, with 5 bases between them. Per the germline V gene, CDR1 is ENHRY and CDR2 is SYGVKD. This CDR3 region has 14 residues. The CDR3 DNA follows: TGTGCCATCAGTGAGTCGACGGGCAATCAGCCCCAGCATTTT. Its protein is CAISESTGNQPQHF.

As DNA, the CDR3 is TGTGCCAGCAGTTTAGTAGGAGGGGCCACTGAAGCTTTCTTT. Translation: CASSLVGGATEAFF. V gene TRBV12-3 or TRBV12-4 combines with J gene TRBJ1-1; tentatively, D is TRBD1 (5 bases). The CDR3 runs to 14 residues. The V gene lost 1 base and the J gene lost 4 bases, with 10 bases spanning the gap.

This chain joins TRBV5-5 and TRBJ1-1; D call uncertain. Trimming removed 4 bases at V and 0 bases at J, with 16 bases between. CDR1 SGHKS and CDR2 YYEKEE come from the germline V gene (reference sequence). This CDR3 has 16 amino acids. CDR3 DNA: TGTGCCAGCAGCCATCGGACTGGGTGGGTGAACACTGAAGCTTTCTTT. Its translation: CASSHRTGWVNTEAFF.

This chain connects TRBV7-3 to TRBJ2-3, with a weak D call TRBD2 (7 bases). The CDR3 has 16 amino acids. CDR1 is SGHTA and CDR2 is FQGTGA in the germline V gene. Deletions cut 0 bases from V and 2 bases from J, with 12 bases between. CDR3 nucleotides: TGTGCCAGCAGCTTAACAGGCGGGGGCTACACAGATACGCAGTATTTT. This sequence encodes CASSLTGGGYTDTQYF.

The chain employs TRBV7-2 and TRBJ2-1; 7 positions agree with TRBD2. V trimming: 5 bases; J trimming: 9 bases; junction bases outside the gene matches: 10. From germline, CDR1 is SGHTA and CDR2 FQGNSA. The CDR3 totals 14 residues. The CDR3 DNA is TGTGCCAGCAGCCCAACGACTAGCTCGGGTGAGCAGTTCTTC. It yields the protein CASSPTTSSGEQFF.

The chain employs TRBV7-6 and TRBJ1-1; the D is unclear. CDR3 length: 14 residues. Germline CDR1 and CDR2: SGHVS and FNYEAQ. V gave up 5 bases and J gave up 7 bases, with 17 bases separating them. The CDR3 DNA reads TGTGCCAGCAGCCCGGAGGCGGTGAACGGTGAAGCTTTCTTT. Amino acids: CASSPEAVNGEAFF. Full variable domain (remainder filled in from reference TRBV7-6 and TRBJ1-1): GAGVSQSPRYKVTKRGQDVALRCDPISGHVSLYWYRQALGQGPEFLTYFNYEAQQDKSGLPNDRFSAERPEGSISTLTIQRTEQRDSAMYRCASSPEAVNGEAFFGQGTRLTVV.

This chain joins TRBV24-1 and TRBJ1-5; D ambiguous. The CDR3 covers 12 residues. Germline CDR1 KGHDR, CDR2 SFDVKD. V was pared by 2 bases and J by 6 bases, with 4 bases between. The CDR3 reads CATSDSGQPQHF. CDR3 nucleotides: TGTGCCACCAGTGATTCCGGTCAGCCCCAGCATTTT.

As DNA, the CDR3 is TGTGCCAGCAGCTTAGAAGACCCTTTGCCCCTCCACTTT. This gives the protein CASSLEDPLPLHF. This chain joins TRBV7-8 and TRBJ1-6, with D unclear. Germline values: CDR1 SGHVS, CDR2 FQNEAQ. The V end was cut by 1 base, the J end by 13 bases, with 11 bases between. This CDR3 is built from 13 residues.

The V gene is TRBV19, the J gene TRBJ2-5, with unresolved D. The CDR3 sequence is 15 residues long. The V and J ends lost 5 bases and 0 bases respectively, with 13 bases between them. Germline CDR1 is LNHDA and CDR2 is SQIVND (reference sequence). The CDR3 reads CASSPAELNQETQYF. For the CDR3, the DNA is TGTGCCAGTAGTCCGGCAGAATTAAACCAAGAGACCCAGTACTTC. Looking up the rest from reference TRBV19 and TRBJ2-5 gives the full variable domain: DGGITQSPKYLFRKEGQNVTLSCEQNLNHDAMYWYRQDPGQGLRLIYYSQIVNDFQKGDIAEGYSVSREKKESFPLTVTSAQKNPTAFYLCASSPAELNQETQYFGPGTRLLVL.

The chain joins TRBV6-1 to TRBJ1-1; 9 bases align to TRBD1. The CDR3 covers 15 residues. Trimming removed 6 bases from V and 2 bases from J; junction bases left unmatched: 7. Germline-derived CDR1 and CDR2 are MNHNS and SASEGT. CDR3 loop: CASSEQQGANTEAFF. The CDR3 region has the DNA TGTGCCAGCAGCGAGCAACAGGGGGCAAACACTGAAGCTTTCTTT.

This clonotype was seen once. The chain combines TRBV30 with TRBJ1-5, with TRBD1 identical over 9 bases. The CDR3 contains 14 residues. From germline, CDR1 is GTSNPN and CDR2 SVGIG (reference sequence). V lost 6 bases, J lost 2 bases, and 5 bases stayed unmatched. The CDR3 coding sequence is TGTGCCTGTACAGGGGGCGCTGGCAATCAGCCCCAGCATTTT. Its protein product is CACTGGAGNQPQHF.

The V and J genes are TRBV6-1 and TRBJ2-3, with 7 bases matching TRBD2. The CDR3 runs to 13 residues. J was trimmed by 4 bases and V by 8 bases; bases with no gene match: 6. Germline V lookup: CDR1 MNHNS, CDR2 SASEGT. CDR3 DNA: TGTGCCAGCGCGGGAGCAGGCGCAGATACGCAGTATTTT. It is translated as CASAGAGADTQYF.

Remarks on this clonotype: The CDR3 ends on some other residue instead of the conserved phenylalanine or tryptophan, so this is likely a read error. The chain couples TRBV24-1 to TRBJ1-6, with 7 bases aligning to TRBD1. The germline V gene encodes CDR1 KGHDR and CDR2 SFDVKD. The CDR3 is 15 residues long. Trimming at V came to 7 bases and at J to 8 bases, leaving 10 bases not matched to a gene. The CDR3 protein is CATRGGQGEDSPLHS. In DNA, the CDR3 is TGTGCCACCAGGGGGGGGCAGGGGGAAGATTCACCCCTCCACTCT.

There are a few counts of this clonotype. The rearrangement uses TRBV7-8 and TRBJ1-2; tentative D call: TRBD1 (6 bases). Germline CDR1 SGHVS, CDR2 FQNEAQ. The CDR3 covers 13 residues. The V gene lost 5 bases and the J gene lost 4 bases, with 11 bases spanning the gap. In DNA form, the CDR3 reads TGTGCCAGCAGCGGTGGACAGATCTATGGCTACACCTTC. This translates into CASSGGQIYGYTF.

This sequence joins TRBV6-5 and TRBJ1-1; TRBD1 might be the D (5 bases). V lost 2 bases to trimming and J lost 3 bases, with 10 bases between them. CDR3 length equals 14 residues. The V gene's germline CDR1 is MNHEY and CDR2 SVGAGI. DNA for the CDR3: TGTGCCAGCAGTTACGGACACCCGGACACTGAAGCTTTCTTT. It translates to CASSYGHPDTEAFF.

This clonotype was counted between two and nine times. The V gene is TRBV27, the J gene TRBJ2-1; D not resolved. Germline-derived CDR1 and CDR2 are MNHEY and SMNVEV (reference sequence). The length of the CDR3 is 14 residues. V lost 1 base and J lost 9, with 13 bases in between. CDR3: CASSLYPEGVEQFF. Written as DNA, the CDR3 is TGTGCCAGCAGTTTATATCCAGAAGGCGTTGAGCAGTTCTTC.

The chain combines TRBV28 with TRBJ2-1; D is unclear. V lost 7 bases, J lost 4 bases, and 20 bases lay in between. This CDR3 contains 16 residues. The germline gives CDR1 MDHEN, CDR2 SYDVKM. The CDR3 sequence is CASTRMRIPGYNEQFF. CDR3 sequence (DNA): TGTGCCAGCACCAGAATGCGGATCCCTGGGTACAATGAGCAGTTCTTC.